Below, 16 T cell receptor beta chains from the same sample are listed, as sequenced in a study of cytomegalovirus exposure and HLA in healthy donors. This PCR relied on a set of 60 Vbeta primers and 13 Jbeta primers. Using immunoSEQ multiplex PCR, the repertoire was profiled, and TCRdb retains in-frame clones only, with some absent. The sample has about 180,000 clones, nearly 80% seen once. Source material: PBMCs. Receptors originate from a man in his forties in good health and CMV-seropositive.

The rearrangement joins TRBV6-5 to TRBJ2-5; 7 bases line up with TRBD2. The J call may be wrong; the DNA end is better matched by TRBJ2-7. The CDR3 covers 13 residues. In germline, CDR1 is MNHEY, CDR2 SVGAGI. CDR3 DNA: TGTGCCAGCAGTTCAGGACTAGACCGCGAGCAGTACTTC. It encodes CASSSGLDREQYF.

Concerning this clone itself: Other DNA sequences in the sample encode the same CDR3. The gene calls are TRBV4-1 and TRBJ2-7, with 8 bases that match TRBD2. Per the germline V gene, CDR1 is MGHRA and CDR2 is YSYEKL. V was clipped by 5 bases and J by 6 bases; unmatched bases: 12. CDR3 size: 15 residues. The CDR3 DNA reads TGCGCCAGCAGCGCTCTGCGGGGGGAGAAGCGCGAGCAGTACTTC. As protein: CASSALRGEKREQYF.

The rearrangement joins TRBV7-2 to TRBJ2-7; 7 bases match TRBD2. Germline CDR1 is SGHTA and CDR2 is FQGNSA. The CDR3 extends over 15 amino acids. V gave up 5 bases and J gave up 3 bases; unmatched junction bases: 10. CDR3 DNA sequence: TGTGCCAGCAGCACGGCTAGCGGTTATAACTACGAGCAGTACTTC. Translating gives CASSTASGYNYEQYF.

The chain recombines TRBV30 with TRBJ1-3; TRBD1 matches 7 bases. The ends lost 0 bases at V and 3 bases at J; junction bases unmatched: 8. The CDR3 spans 16 residues. Germline CDR1 reads GTSNPN; CDR2 reads SVGIG (reference sequence). CDR3 loop: CAWSVVPGTVGNTIYF. The CDR3, as DNA: TGTGCCTGGAGTGTGGTGCCCGGGACAGTTGGAAACACCATATATTTT.

The genes are TRBV7-8 and TRBJ2-5, with TRBD2 matching 8 bases. The tail of the sequence fits TRBJ2-7 better, so the J call may be wrong. The CDR3 extends over 13 amino acids. Germline V gene sequence: CDR1 SGHVS, CDR2 FQNEAQ. The CDR3 here is CASSSISGIEQYF. CDR3 coding DNA: TGTGCCAGCAGCTCCATTAGCGGGATCGAGCAGTACTTC.

V gene TRBV1 combines with J gene TRBJ2-7; the table's D call TRBD1 went unverified against the DNA. TRBV1 is described as a pseudogene. The CDR3 is 18 residues long. As DNA, the CDR3 is TGCACCAGCAGCCTAGACTCCGCCCAGGGGGCGCCTTTCTACGAGCAGTACTTC. Its protein product is CTSSLDSAQGAPFYEQYF.

This chain links TRBV10-3 with TRBJ2-1; TRBD2 is a possible D gene (6 bases). With 4 bases removed from V and 4 bases from J, the gap between germline ends came to 17 bases. Germline V gives CDR1 ENHRY, CDR2 SYGVKD. This CDR3 is built from 16 residues. The CDR3 DNA follows: TGTGCCATCAGTGTCACCACGGGGGTACCTTACAATGAGCAGTTCTTC. The encoded protein is CAISVTTGVPYNEQFF.

The rearrangement links TRBV6-5 to TRBJ2-1, with TRBD2 matching 8 bases. This CDR3 is built from 14 residues. The germline CDR1 and CDR2 sequences are MNHEY and SVGAGI. The V gene end was trimmed by 2 bases and the J gene end by 8 bases; junction bases not matched to a gene: 5. CDR3 in amino acids: CASSYQAGRDEQFF. Written as DNA, the CDR3 is TGTGCCAGCAGTTACCAGGCCGGGAGGGATGAGCAGTTCTTC.

The CDR3 spells CASSYGGGGEGYGYTF. In DNA, the CDR3 is TGTGCCAGCAGTTACGGAGGTGGAGGGGAGGGCTATGGCTACACCTTC. V gene TRBV6-5 combines with J gene TRBJ1-2, with TRBD1 as a possible D gene (5 bases). CDR1 and CDR2 from the germline V gene are MNHEY and SVGAGI. This CDR3 has 16 residues. The germline V and J ends were trimmed by 2 bases and 4 bases, with 17 bases remaining between them.

The chain has TRBV6-1 and TRBJ2-1; 7 bases agree with TRBD2. The ends lost 6 bases at V and 6 bases at J; junction bases unmatched: 5. The V gene's germline CDR1 is MNHNS and CDR2 SASEGT. This CDR3 region has 13 residues. This chain's CDR3 is CASRALASNEQFF. CDR3 sequence (DNA): TGTGCCAGCAGGGCACTAGCGTCCAATGAGCAGTTCTTC.

This clone has a single count. V is TRBV10-2 and J is TRBJ2-7, with D perhaps TRBD2 (5 bases). This CDR3 has 14 amino acids. The ends were cut back, 5 bases at V and 3 bases at J, with 14 bases in the middle. Looked up from germline, CDR1 is WSHSY and CDR2 is SAAADI. This CDR3 is CASSSLLSGYEQYF. The CDR3 DNA sequence: TGCGCCAGCAGTTCCCTCCTAAGCGGCTACGAGCAGTACTTC.

The genes are TRBV28 and TRBJ1-4; no reliable D call. With 2 bases removed from V and 8 bases from J, the gap between germline ends came to 12 bases. This CDR3 contains 14 residues. CDR1 is MDHEN, CDR2 SYDVKM, per germline. CDR3 bases: TGTGCCAGCAGTTTAGCGCCGCCGGGAGAAAAACTGTTTTTT. Translation gives CASSLAPPGEKLFF.

The rearrangement uses TRBV19 and TRBJ1-1; D perhaps matches TRBD1 (6 bases). Germline values: CDR1 LNHDA, CDR2 SQIVND (reference sequence). The CDR3 runs to 13 residues. Deletions cut 10 bases from V and 1 base from J, with 13 bases between. This CDR3 reads CAIKQGTNTEAFF. Here the CDR3 DNA reads TGTGCCATTAAACAGGGAACGAACACTGAAGCTTTCTTT.

As to this clone: Because the CDR3 is missing its conserved closing phenylalanine or tryptophan, this is likely a read error. This CDR3 reads CATRTGAKNSQYL. CDR3 DNA sequence: TGTGCCACCCGAACGGGAGCCAAAAACAGTCAGTACCTC. The rearrangement uses TRBV15 and TRBJ2-4; D may be TRBD2 (6 bases). Germline values: CDR1 LNHNV, CDR2 YYDKDF (reference sequence). The CDR3 runs to 13 residues.

V is TRBV5-4 and J is TRBJ2-7; D perhaps matches TRBD1 (7 bases). Germline CDR1 and CDR2: SGHNT and YYREEE (reference sequence). V lost 4 bases, J lost 2 bases, and 13 bases lay in between. CDR3 length: 14 amino acids. CDR3 region: CASSQTRGPYEQYF. The CDR3 bases are TGTGCCAGCAGCCAGACTAGGGGGCCCTACGAGCAGTACTTC.

V and J are TRBV7-3 and TRBJ1-2; TRBD1 agrees at 7 bases. The CDR3 length is 15 residues. V trimming: 2 bases; J trimming: 8 bases; junction bases outside the gene matches: 11. Per germline, CDR1 SGHTA and CDR2 FQGTGA. CDR3 loop: CASSLEVTGIGGYTF. The DNA for the CDR3 is TGTGCCAGCAGCTTAGAAGTGACAGGGATTGGCGGCTACACCTTC.